This T cell receptor (beta chain) was profiled in a study of Ad26.COV2.S vaccination and SARS-CoV-2 variants. Background on the study: Ad26.COV2.S arm of COV1001 included the donor. In the study, Ad26.COV2.S was injected intramuscularly once, or twice 56 days apart.

TCRdb's copy holds only in-frame clones and misses some; the assay was immunoSEQ multiplex PCR. The data show a few hundred thousand clones, with about 90% seen just once and about 1.7% held by the top ten. Sample treatment: roughly 18 received Ad26.COV2.S at low or high dose, single or two shots; a few received placebo; per-sample allocation not given. Specimens were obtained on day 63 following the first vaccine or placebo injection. Boston hosted the donor, who was an adult aged 18-55 years. Germline loops: CDR1 MGHDK, CDR2 SYGVNS. Trimming stripped 4 bases from V and 4 bases from J, with 7 bases between. This CDR3 comprises 12 residues.

The sequence was collected from a person between 18 and 65 years old who received the Ad26.COV2.S COVID-19 vaccine or a placebo. Specimen: peripheral blood, collected in a trial of Ad26.COV2.S vaccine versus placebo. The chain couples TRBV25-1 to TRBJ2-5, with no clear D. The CDR3 spells CASSAGLETQYF. CDR3 nucleotides: TGTGCCAGCAGTGCCGGGCTAGAGACCCAGTACTTC.